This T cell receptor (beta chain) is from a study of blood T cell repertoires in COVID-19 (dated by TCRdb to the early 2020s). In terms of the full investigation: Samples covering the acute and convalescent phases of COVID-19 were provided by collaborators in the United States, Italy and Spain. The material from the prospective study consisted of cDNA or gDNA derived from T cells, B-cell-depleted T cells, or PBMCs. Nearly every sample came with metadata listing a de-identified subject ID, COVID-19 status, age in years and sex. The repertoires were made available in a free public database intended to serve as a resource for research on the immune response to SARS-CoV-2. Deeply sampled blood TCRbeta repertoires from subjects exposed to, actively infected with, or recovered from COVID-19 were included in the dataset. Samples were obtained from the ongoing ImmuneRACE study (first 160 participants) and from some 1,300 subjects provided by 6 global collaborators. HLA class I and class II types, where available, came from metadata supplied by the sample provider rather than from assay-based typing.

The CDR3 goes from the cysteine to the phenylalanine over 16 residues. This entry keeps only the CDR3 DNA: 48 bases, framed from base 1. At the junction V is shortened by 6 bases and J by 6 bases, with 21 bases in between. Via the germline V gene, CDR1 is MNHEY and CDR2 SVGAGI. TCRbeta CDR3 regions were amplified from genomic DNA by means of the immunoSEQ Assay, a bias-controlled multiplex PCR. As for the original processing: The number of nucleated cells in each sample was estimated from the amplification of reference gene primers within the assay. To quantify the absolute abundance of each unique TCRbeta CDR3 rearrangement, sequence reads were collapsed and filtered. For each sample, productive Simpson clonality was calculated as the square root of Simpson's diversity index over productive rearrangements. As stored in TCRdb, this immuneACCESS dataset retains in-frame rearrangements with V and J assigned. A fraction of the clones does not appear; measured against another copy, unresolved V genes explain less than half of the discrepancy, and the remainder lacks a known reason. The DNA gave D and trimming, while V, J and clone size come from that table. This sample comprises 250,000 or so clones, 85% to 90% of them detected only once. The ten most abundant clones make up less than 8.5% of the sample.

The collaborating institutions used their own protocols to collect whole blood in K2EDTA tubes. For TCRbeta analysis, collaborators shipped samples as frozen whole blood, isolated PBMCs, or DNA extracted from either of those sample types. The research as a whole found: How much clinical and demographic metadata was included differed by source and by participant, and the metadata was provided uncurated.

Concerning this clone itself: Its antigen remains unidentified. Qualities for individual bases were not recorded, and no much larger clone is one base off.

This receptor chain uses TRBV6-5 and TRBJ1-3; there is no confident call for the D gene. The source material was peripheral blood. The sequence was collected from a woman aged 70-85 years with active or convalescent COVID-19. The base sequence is TGTGCCAGCAGCTACCTCAGAGGCAAGCGGGAAAACACCATATATTTT. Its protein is CASSYLRGKRENTIYF.